A selection of T cell receptor beta chains follows, all from one sample in a study of cytomegalovirus exposure and HLA in healthy donors. TCRdb's table, derived via immunoSEQ multiplex PCR, lists solely in-frame clones and lacks some. The table records around 200,000 clones, about three quarters of them present only once. The sequenced sample was PBMCs. The receptors were sampled from a female donor in good health and CMV-seronegative. The CDR3 runs from the conserved cysteine through the conserved F or W. A D gene is named only where the DNA matches it firmly. Clone size is not always given. Where it is, it says once, few, many or a class for expanded clones.

abundance: few
len: 15
d_gene: TRBD1
v_gene: TRBV30
j_gene: TRBJ1-1
CDR3aa: CAWSVTGKDNTEAFF
CDR3nt: TGTGCCTGGAGTGTGACAGGGAAGGACAACACTGAAGCTTTCTTT

abundance: -
len: 12
d_gene: -
v_gene: TRBV7-2
j_gene: TRBJ2-3
CDR3aa: CASSRGRDTQYF
CDR3nt: TGTGCCAGCAGCCGCGGGCGAGATACGCAGTATTTT

abundance: -
len: 15
d_gene: TRBD2
v_gene: TRBV5-4
j_gene: TRBJ2-7
CDR3aa: CASSEPGLAGYEQYF
CDR3nt: TGTGCCAGCAGTGAACCGGGACTAGCGGGGTACGAGCAGTACTTC

abundance: -
len: 15
d_gene: TRBD2
v_gene: TRBV4-2
j_gene: TRBJ2-1
CDR3aa: CASSQASGSHNEQFF
CDR3nt: TGTGCCAGCAGCCAAGCTAGCGGGAGTCACAATGAGCAGTTCTTC

abundance: -
len: 16
d_gene: TRBD2
v_gene: TRBV6-5
j_gene: TRBJ2-7
CDR3aa: CASSYSPGTKTYEQYF
CDR3nt: TGTGCCAGCAGTTACTCGCCCGGGACTAAAACCTACGAGCAGTACTTC

abundance: -
len: 13
d_gene: -
v_gene: TRBV15
j_gene: TRBJ1-1
CDR3aa: CATKGRQGSEAFF
CDR3nt: TGTGCCACCAAGGGTCGGCAGGGGTCAGAAGCTTTCTTT

abundance: -
len: 14
d_gene: -
v_gene: TRBV7-2
j_gene: TRBJ2-7
CDR3aa: CASSLGTSTYEQYF
CDR3nt: TGTGCCAGCAGCTTAGGGACTTCAACCTACGAGCAGTACTTC

abundance: once
len: 14
d_gene: TRBD1
v_gene: TRBV10-1
j_gene: TRBJ1-1
CDR3aa: CASSESKGATEAFF
CDR3nt: TGCGCCAGCAGTGAGTCGAAGGGGGCCACTGAAGCTTTCTTT

abundance: -
len: 11
d_gene: -
v_gene: TRBV21-1
j_gene: TRBJ1-2
CDR3aa: CASRGGNGYTF
CDR3nt: TGTGCCAGCAGGGGAGGCAATGGCTACACCTTC

abundance: -
len: 16
d_gene: TRBD1
v_gene: TRBV27
j_gene: TRBJ2-7
CDR3aa: CASSLILGTGPYEQYF
CDR3nt: TGTGCCAGCAGTTTAATCCTTGGGACAGGGCCCTACGAGCAGTACTTC

abundance: -
len: 15
d_gene: TRBD2
v_gene: TRBV28
j_gene: TRBJ2-7
CDR3aa: CASSLLAGQGYEQYF
CDR3nt: TGTGCCAGCAGTTTACTAGCGGGCCAGGGGTACGAGCAGTACTTC

abundance: -
len: 14
d_gene: -
v_gene: TRBV5-4
j_gene: TRBJ2-2
CDR3aa: CASSFPLNTGELFF
CDR3nt: TGTGCCAGCAGCTTCCCTCTGAACACCGGGGAGCTGTTTTTT

abundance: -
len: 14
d_gene: TRBD2
v_gene: TRBV6-5
j_gene: TRBJ2-5
CDR3aa: CASSYGGGAETQYF
CDR3nt: TGTGCCAGCAGTTACGGCGGGGGGGCGGAGACCCAGTACTTC

abundance: few
len: 11
d_gene: -
v_gene: TRBV30
j_gene: TRBJ1-1
CDR3aa: CAWERNTEAFF
CDR3nt: TGTGCCTGGGAGAGGAACACTGAAGCTTTCTTT

abundance: -
len: 13
d_gene: -
v_gene: TRBV5-6
j_gene: TRBJ2-3
CDR3aa: CASWEGGTDTQYF
CDR3nt: TGTGCCAGTTGGGAGGGGGGAACAGATACGCAGTATTTT

abundance: few
len: 16
d_gene: TRBD2
v_gene: TRBV5-8
j_gene: TRBJ2-2
CDR3aa: CASSLKTSGGYKELFF
CDR3nt: TGTGCCAGCAGCTTGAAGACTAGCGGGGGGTACAAGGAGCTGTTTTTT

abundance: -
len: 16
d_gene: -
v_gene: TRBV18
j_gene: TRBJ1-2
CDR3aa: CASSPLAEVTNYGYTF
CDR3nt: TGTGCCAGCTCACCACTAGCGGAGGTGACCAACTATGGCTACACCTTC

abundance: -
len: 12
d_gene: TRBD1
v_gene: TRBV29-1
j_gene: TRBJ2-7
CDR3aa: CSVAGGSYEQYF
CDR3nt: TGCAGCGTTGCAGGGGGCTCCTACGAGCAGTACTTC

abundance: -
len: 13
d_gene: TRBD2
v_gene: TRBV4-1
j_gene: TRBJ2-1
CDR3aa: CATDGSGGAGQFF
CDR3nt: TGCGCCACCGACGGGAGCGGGGGGGCGGGTCAGTTCTTC

abundance: few
len: 13
d_gene: TRBD1
v_gene: TRBV29-1
j_gene: TRBJ1-6
CDR3aa: CSVGQGAYSPLHF
CDR3nt: TGCAGCGTGGGACAGGGGGCTTATTCACCCCTCCACTTT

abundance: -
len: 17
d_gene: TRBD2
v_gene: TRBV27
j_gene: TRBJ2-3
CDR3aa: CASKSELAGGQADTQYF
CDR3nt: TGTGCCAGCAAGTCGGAACTAGCGGGAGGGCAGGCAGATACGCAGTATTTT

abundance: -
len: 16
d_gene: TRBD2
v_gene: TRBV5-5
j_gene: TRBJ2-2
CDR3aa: CASSLRTSGAGGELFF
CDR3nt: TGTGCCAGCAGCTTGAGGACTAGCGGGGCTGGCGGGGAGCTGTTTTTT

abundance: -
len: 15
d_gene: TRBD1
v_gene: TRBV30
j_gene: TRBJ1-1
CDR3aa: CAWIPDRGRLAEAFF
CDR3nt: TGTGCCTGGATACCGGACAGGGGTAGGTTGGCTGAAGCTTTCTTT

abundance: -
len: 14
d_gene: -
v_gene: TRBV6-4
j_gene: TRBJ2-3
CDR3aa: CASSKASGTDTQYF
CDR3nt: TGTGCCAGCAGTAAGGCTAGCGGCACAGATACGCAGTATTTT

abundance: -
len: 15
d_gene: TRBD1
v_gene: TRBV18
j_gene: TRBJ2-7
CDR3aa: CASSPVPGTGNEQYF
CDR3nt: TGTGCCAGCTCACCAGTGCCGGGGACAGGTAACGAGCAGTACTTC

abundance: -
len: 15
d_gene: TRBD1
v_gene: TRBV6-5
j_gene: TRBJ2-5
CDR3aa: CASSPDRVGQETQYF
CDR3nt: TGTGCCAGCAGCCCTGACAGGGTGGGGCAAGAGACCCAGTACTTC

abundance: -
len: 17
d_gene: TRBD2
v_gene: TRBV28
j_gene: TRBJ2-7
CDR3aa: CASSLLTSGRPLYEQYF
CDR3nt: TGTGCCAGCAGTTTACTTACTAGCGGGAGGCCATTATACGAGCAGTACTTC

abundance: -
len: 15
d_gene: TRBD1
v_gene: TRBV6-1
j_gene: TRBJ1-6
CDR3aa: CASSELWTGGSPLHF
CDR3nt: TGTGCCAGCAGTGAATTGTGGACAGGGGGATCACCCCTCCACTTT

abundance: -
len: 11
d_gene: -
v_gene: TRBV20-1
j_gene: TRBJ1-1
CDR3aa: CSASAQGEAFF
CDR3nt: TGCAGTGCTAGCGCGCAGGGGGAAGCTTTCTTT

abundance: -
len: 15
d_gene: -
v_gene: TRBV18
j_gene: TRBJ1-4
CDR3aa: CASSPRERSNEKLFF
CDR3nt: TGTGCCAGCTCACCTCGGGAGCGATCTAATGAAAAACTGTTTTTT

abundance: few
len: 18
d_gene: -
v_gene: TRBV5-1
j_gene: TRBJ1-2
CDR3aa: CASSLEAGPFEANYGYTF
CDR3nt: TGCGCCAGCAGCTTGGAGGCAGGGCCCTTCGAAGCTAACTATGGCTACACCTTC

abundance: -
len: 12
d_gene: -
v_gene: TRBV6-6
j_gene: TRBJ2-7
CDR3aa: CASSKTDYEQYF
CDR3nt: TGTGCCAGCAGTAAGACAGACTACGAGCAGTACTTC

abundance: -
len: 17
d_gene: TRBD1
v_gene: TRBV28
j_gene: TRBJ2-1
CDR3aa: CASSSSRTGPTYNEQFF
CDR3nt: TGTGCCAGCAGTTCATCCCGGACAGGCCCAACTTACAATGAGCAGTTCTTC

abundance: once
len: 15
d_gene: TRBD2
v_gene: TRBV25-1
j_gene: TRBJ2-5
CDR3aa: CASSGDLAGEETQYF
CDR3nt: TGTGCCAGCAGTGGGGATCTAGCGGGGGAAGAGACCCAGTACTTC

abundance: -
len: 16
d_gene: -
v_gene: TRBV21-1
j_gene: TRBJ2-7
CDR3aa: CASSREAAHKPYEQYF
CDR3nt: TGTGCCAGCAGCAGGGAGGCGGCTCATAAACCCTACGAGCAGTACTTC

abundance: -
len: 16
d_gene: TRBD2
v_gene: TRBV19
j_gene: TRBJ2-1
CDR3aa: CASNIEKAGGLGEQFF
CDR3nt: TGTGCCAGTAATATAGAGAAAGCGGGGGGGCTTGGTGAGCAGTTCTTC

abundance: few
len: 14
d_gene: -
v_gene: TRBV6-1
j_gene: TRBJ2-7
CDR3aa: CASSEAGKGYEQYF
CDR3nt: TGTGCCAGCAGTGAGGCAGGGAAGGGGTACGAGCAGTACTTC

abundance: -
len: 13
d_gene: -
v_gene: TRBV23-1
j_gene: TRBJ1-2
CDR3aa: CASSHRSNYGYTF
CDR3nt: TGCGCCAGCAGTCACCGCAGTAACTATGGCTACACCTTC